Below, one TCR beta chain is given with its context. Antigen unknown. The sample is drawn from a study of brain metastases from non-small cell lung cancer. Study observations and caveats: Paired brain metastases and primary tumors largely shared TCR repertoires. Compared with their matched primary tumors, around 68% of brain metastases showed expanded T-cell clones.

Trimming took off 10 bases at V and 4 bases at J, with 9 bases between the two ends. The CDR3 runs to 11 residues. Generated by immunoSEQ multiplex PCR, the TCRdb table keeps only in-frame clones and is missing some. The sample shows about 3,900 clones, around 90% of them seen only once. The V and J genes are TRBV12-3 or TRBV12-4 and TRBJ2-3, with D unclear. This receptor was obtained from a donor aged 40 or over with non-small cell lung cancer. The sample was primary lung tumor tissue. Written as DNA, the CDR3 is TGTGCCACCGGTTACGCAGATACGCAGTATTTT. It specifies CATGYADTQYF.